The 29 T cell receptor beta chains presented below share a single source sample, sequenced in a study of blood T cell repertoires in COVID-19. Generated by immunoSEQ multiplex PCR, the TCRdb table keeps only in-frame clones and is missing some. In the table there are about 110,000 clones, around 82% of which are singletons. Sample: peripheral blood. The source of these receptors is a human donor in a cohort sampled during active or convalescent COVID-19.

In DNA form, the CDR3 reads TGTGCCAGCAGTTTATTGAGAAGTAGTCCTATGAGAGATACGCAGTATTTT. Residues: CASSLLRSSPMRDTQYF. The rearrangement links TRBV28 to TRBJ2-3; D is unclear. Trimming pared 1 base from V and 5 bases from J, leaving 19 bases between. Per the germline V gene, CDR1 is MDHEN and CDR2 is SYDVKM. This CDR3 contains 17 residues.

V is TRBV6-5 and J is TRBJ2-1; 9 nucleotides match TRBD1. The CDR3 extends over 15 amino acids. V lost 6 bases, J lost 4 bases, and 7 bases stayed unmatched. CDR1 is MNHEY and CDR2 is SVGAGI in the germline V gene. CDR3 sequence: CASRYGQGLYNEQFF. The CDR3 DNA sequence: TGTGCCAGCAGATATGGACAGGGGCTATACAATGAGCAGTTCTTC.

The chain has TRBV7-9 and TRBJ2-7; 9 nucleotides align to TRBD2. V lost 4 bases to trimming and J lost 3 bases; unmatched junction nucleotides: 10. This CDR3 has 16 amino acids. The germline CDR1 and CDR2 sequences are SEHNR and FQNEAQ (reference sequence). This chain's CDR3 is CASSSPRPSGDYEQYF. The CDR3 nucleotides are TGTGCCAGCAGCTCGCCCCGCCCTAGCGGGGACTACGAGCAGTACTTC.

This clone was observed a handful of times. The rearrangement joins TRBV2 to TRBJ2-7; 7 bases are shared with TRBD1. This CDR3 has 17 residues. Germline V CDR1 and CDR2: SNHLY, FYNNEI. Trimming cost V 6 bases and J 0 bases; bases outside gene matches: 14. CDR3 residues: CASRDHFFRQGSYEQYF. DNA for the CDR3: TGTGCCAGCAGAGACCACTTCTTTCGACAGGGCTCCTACGAGCAGTACTTC. The full variable domain, rest sourced from reference TRBV2 and TRBJ2-7, is EPEVTQTPSHQVTQMGQEVILRCVPISNHLYFYWYRQILGQKVEFLVSFYNNEISEKSEIFDDQFSVERPDGSNFTLKIRSTKLEDSAMYFCASRDHFFRQGSYEQYFGPGTRLTVT.

The CDR3 nucleotides are TGTGCTAGTGGTTTGGCCGGACAGGGCCAGTACTTC. It yields the protein CASGLAGQGQYF. This chain uses TRBV12-5 with TRBJ2-5, with 8 bases aligning to TRBD1. The CDR3 is 12 residues long. Trimming removed 1 base from V and 10 bases from J; junction bases left unmatched: 2. In germline, CDR1 is LGHNT, CDR2 FRNRAP.

The count of this clone is one. The chain couples TRBV9 to TRBJ2-1; a possible D gene is TRBD2 (6 bases). V was shortened by 0 bases and J by 4 bases, with 11 bases between the two germline ends. The length of the CDR3 is 15 residues. CDR1 and CDR2 from the germline V gene are SGDLS and YYNGEE. The CDR3 bases are TGTGCCAGCAGCGTAGGGGGGGTTTGGTACAATGAGCAGTTCTTC. It specifies CASSVGGVWYNEQFF.

This clone occurred many times. The rearrangement uses TRBV27 and TRBJ2-3; 7 nucleotides match TRBD1. V was pared by 5 bases and J by 8 bases, with 4 bases of the junction left unmatched. The length of the CDR3 is 12 residues. Germline V CDR1 and CDR2: MNHEY, SMNVEV (reference sequence). The CDR3 protein is CASSNTGATQYF. The DNA of the CDR3 is TGTGCCAGCAGTAACACAGGGGCTACGCAGTATTTT.

The chain uses TRBV2 and TRBJ2-4, with D possibly matching TRBD2 (6 bases). The germline gives CDR1 SNHLY, CDR2 FYNNEI. V shed 10 bases and J shed 1 base, with 11 bases lying between them. This CDR3 has 13 residues. This CDR3 reads CATRRGAKNIQYF. The CDR3 DNA reads TGTGCCACCAGACGGGGGGCCAAAAACATTCAGTACTTC.

The CDR3 bases are TGTGCCAGCAGCTTCTCGTCCACCGGGGAGCTGTTTTTT. Protein product: CASSFSSTGELFF. The chain employs TRBV7-9 and TRBJ2-2; the D is unclear. CDR1 is SEHNR and CDR2 is FQNEAQ in the germline V gene (reference sequence). CDR3 size: 13 residues. Trimming pared 3 bases from V and 4 bases from J, leaving 6 bases between.

The CDR3 region is CASGQETYEQYF. CDR3 DNA sequence: TGTGCCAGCGGACAGGAAACCTACGAGCAGTACTTC. This chain joins TRBV19 and TRBJ2-7; 7 positions match TRBD1. Germline V gene sequence: CDR1 LNHDA, CDR2 SQIVND (reference sequence). CDR3 length: 12 amino acids. V was pared by 9 bases and J by 2 bases, with 4 bases of the junction left unmatched.

The chain couples TRBV20-1 to TRBJ2-7, with 10 bases lining up with TRBD1. Trimming took 3 bases from V and 4 from J; bases not matched to a gene: 9. CDR1 is DFQATT, CDR2 SNEGSKA, per germline (reference sequence). The length of the CDR3 is 15 residues. The CDR3 protein is CSASDAGTGVYEQYF. CDR3 nucleotides: TGCAGTGCTAGTGATGCCGGGACAGGGGTTTACGAGCAGTACTTC.

The chain couples TRBV6-2 or TRBV6-3 to TRBJ2-7, with 9 bases that match TRBD1. The V gene end was trimmed by 5 bases and the J gene end by 0 bases; junction bases not matched to a gene: 5. Germline V CDR1 and CDR2: MNHEY, SVGEGT. The CDR3 has 15 residues. The DNA for the CDR3 is TGTGCCAGCAGTCCCCCGGGACAGGGCTCCTACGAGCAGTACTTC. Its protein is CASSPPGQGSYEQYF.

The CDR3 region is CATSTGNLDTQYF. CDR3 DNA sequence: TGTGCCACGTCTACAGGGAATCTGGATACGCAGTATTTT. The chain employs TRBV24-1 and TRBJ2-3; a possible D gene is TRBD1 (6 bases). V lost 10 bases, J lost 6 bases, and 16 bases lay in between. From germline, CDR1 is KGHDR and CDR2 SFDVKD. There are 13 residues in the CDR3.

The chain carries TRBV28 and TRBJ1-2, with 9 nucleotides matching TRBD1. CDR1 and CDR2 from the germline V gene are MDHEN and SYDVKM. This CDR3 region has 15 residues. The junction had 8 bases not matched to a gene; V was cut back by 8 bases and J by 1 base. CDR3 residues: CASHVTGGFNYGYTF. As DNA, the CDR3 is TGTGCCAGCCACGTGACAGGGGGTTTTAACTATGGCTACACCTTC.

V gene TRBV24-1 combines with J gene TRBJ1-4, with 10 nucleotides matching TRBD1. The germline CDR1 and CDR2 sequences are KGHDR and SFDVKD. The V segment lost 3 bases and the J segment 5 bases; nucleotides outside the gene matches: 11. The CDR3 extends over 18 amino acids. The CDR3 DNA reads as TGTGCCACCAGTGATCGACAGGGGGCTGGACTTGAAAATGAAAAACTGTTTTTT. Residues: CATSDRQGAGLENEKLFF.

The rearrangement joins TRBV9 to TRBJ1-1, with D maybe TRBD1 (5 bases). Trimming removed 3 bases at V and 5 bases at J, with 20 bases between. There are 16 residues in the CDR3. CDR1 is SGDLS, CDR2 YYNGEE, per germline. This CDR3 reads CASSAGHYLGWTEAFF. In nucleotides, the CDR3 is TGTGCCAGCAGCGCCGGACACTATCTCGGATGGACTGAAGCTTTCTTT. Filled out from reference TRBV9 and TRBJ1-1, the complete variable domain reads DSGVTQTPKHLITATGQRVTLRCSPRSGDLSVYWYQQSLDQGLQFLIQYYNGEERAKGNILERFSAQQFPDLHSELNLSSLELGDSALYFCASSAGHYLGWTEAFFGQGTRLTVV.

This rearrangement joins TRBV11-2 to TRBJ2-7, with TRBD2 matching over 13 bases. Germline CDR1 SGHAT, CDR2 FQNNGV. The length of the CDR3 is 17 residues. J gave up 3 bases and V 0 bases, and 5 bases lay outside the gene matches. The CDR3 protein is CASSLDLTSGRVYEQYF. In DNA, the CDR3 is TGTGCCAGCAGCTTAGACCTTACTAGCGGGAGGGTCTACGAGCAGTACTTC. Full variable domain (remainder filled in from reference TRBV11-2 and TRBJ2-7): EAGVAQSPRYKIIEKRQSVAFWCNPISGHATLYWYQQILGQGPKLLIQFQNNGVVDDSQLPKDRFSAERLKGVDSTLKIQPAKLEDSAVYLCASSLDLTSGRVYEQYFGPGTRLTVT.

This chain links TRBV3-1 (or the pseudogene TRBV3-2) with TRBJ2-2, with D maybe TRBD1 (6 bases). The length of the CDR3 is 15 residues. V lost 5 bases to trimming and J lost 7 bases, with 17 bases between them. Germline values: CDR1 LGHDT, CDR2 YNNKEL (reference sequence). CDR3 in amino acids: CASSSPGVRIGELFF. The DNA of the CDR3 is TGTGCCAGCAGCTCACCAGGGGTGAGGATCGGGGAGCTGTTTTTT.

The genes are TRBV3-1 (or the pseudogene TRBV3-2) and TRBJ2-7; TRBD1 might be the D (6 bases). This CDR3 has 14 amino acids. Deletions cut 4 bases from V and 3 bases from J, with 13 bases between. Looked up from germline, CDR1 is LGHDT and CDR2 is YNNKEL (reference sequence). The CDR3 loop reads CASSPWGLYYEQYF. The CDR3 coding sequence is TGTGCCAGCAGCCCCTGGGGGCTCTACTACGAGCAGTACTTC.

The chain is built from TRBV9 and TRBJ2-3; a weak D match, TRBD2 (6 bases). The germline V gene encodes CDR1 SGDLS and CDR2 YYNGEE. The length of the CDR3 is 13 residues. Deletions cut 4 bases from V and 6 bases from J, with 12 bases between. DNA of the CDR3: TGTGCCAGCAGCCTGGGAGGACCGGATACGCAGTATTTT. Its translation: CASSLGGPDTQYF.

The V and J genes are TRBV9 and TRBJ2-1; 8 bases map to TRBD1. The CDR3 is 18 residues long. J lost 5 bases, V lost 5 bases, and 18 bases had no gene match. Looked up from germline, CDR1 is SGDLS and CDR2 is YYNGEE. The CDR3: CASSLSSEGRGRNNEQFF. The CDR3 DNA sequence: TGTGCCAGCAGTCTATCCAGCGAGGGCAGGGGGCGAAACAATGAGCAGTTCTTC.

This clone was seen a few times. The gene calls are TRBV2 and TRBJ1-6; D uncertain. The CDR3 has 15 amino acids. Trimming left V 6 bases short and J 1 base short, with 10 bases between. Per germline, CDR1 SNHLY and CDR2 FYNNEI. CDR3 in amino acids: CASRMTRSYNSPLHF. The CDR3 nucleotides are TGTGCCAGCAGGATGACACGTTCCTATAATTCACCCCTCCACTTT.

The rearrangement uses TRBV9 and TRBJ2-2; no clear D. V gave up 1 base and J gave up 1 base, with 5 bases separating them. Germline V gene sequence: CDR1 SGDLS, CDR2 YYNGEE. The CDR3 is made up of 14 amino acids. The chain's CDR3 is CASSVLLNTGELFF. The CDR3 nucleotides read TGTGCCAGCAGCGTATTATTGAACACCGGGGAGCTGTTTTTT.

This chain joins TRBV5-1 and TRBJ1-6; D is ambiguous. Germline V lookup: CDR1 SGHRS, CDR2 YFSETQ. The CDR3 contains 15 residues. With 0 bases removed from V and 6 bases from J, the gap between germline ends came to 10 bases. CDR3 DNA: TGCGCCAGCAGCTTGGAATACGGAGTTAATTCACCCCTCCACTTT. This translates into CASSLEYGVNSPLHF.

The J gene is TRBJ2-7, the V gene TRBV9, with a tentative D call TRBD2 (6 bases). This CDR3 has 17 amino acids. V dropped 4 bases and J dropped 1 base, with 21 bases sitting between them. Germline loops: CDR1 SGDLS, CDR2 YYNGEE. The CDR3 region is CASSPSGAAEGSYEQYF. For the CDR3, the DNA is TGTGCCAGCAGCCCCTCCGGGGCCGCGGAGGGGTCCTACGAGCAGTACTTC.

This chain joins TRBV7-6 and TRBJ2-3; 13 bases are shared with TRBD2. The CDR3 contains 16 residues. Germline V CDR1 and CDR2: SGHVS, FNYEAQ. The V segment lost 5 bases and the J segment 4 bases; nucleotides outside the gene matches: 6. CDR3 region: CASSPRTSGRSDTQYF. CDR3 nucleotide sequence: TGTGCCAGCAGCCCGCGGACTAGCGGGAGATCAGATACGCAGTATTTT. Drawing the rest from reference TRBV7-6 and TRBJ2-3, the complete variable domain is GAGVSQSPRYKVTKRGQDVALRCDPISGHVSLYWYRQALGQGPEFLTYFNYEAQQDKSGLPNDRFSAERPEGSISTLTIQRTEQRDSAMYRCASSPRTSGRSDTQYFGPGTRLTVL.

The chain couples TRBV7-2 to TRBJ2-6; D is unclear. The CDR3 extends over 16 amino acids. Germline V gene lookup returns CDR1 SGHTA and CDR2 FQGNSA. Trimming removed 6 bases from V and 1 base from J, with 13 bases in between. The DNA for the CDR3 is TGTGCCAGCAGTTCCCGACCCGGGTCTGGGGCCAACGTCCTGACTTTC. Translation: CASSSRPGSGANVLTF.

V is TRBV30 and J is TRBJ2-7, with TRBD1 matching 7 bases. V lost 4 bases, J lost 0 bases, and 6 bases stayed unmatched. The CDR3 spans 14 residues. Germline V gene lookup returns CDR1 GTSNPN and CDR2 SVGIG (reference sequence). The CDR3 bases are TGTGCCTGGATCCCACAGGGGCCCTCCTACGAGCAGTACTTC. This codes for CAWIPQGPSYEQYF.

The rearrangement links TRBV6-2 or TRBV6-3 to TRBJ2-7, with 9 bases that match TRBD2. The germline V gene encodes CDR1 MNHEY and CDR2 SVGEGT. The V and J ends lost 5 bases and 5 bases, in that order; junction bases with no gene match: 16. The CDR3 runs 17 residues. The CDR3 reads CASSTPTSGPRADEQYF. Here the CDR3 DNA reads TGTGCCAGCAGTACCCCAACTAGCGGGCCCAGGGCTGACGAGCAGTACTTC.